This T cell receptor beta chain was profiled in a study of CD8 T cells in Susac syndrome. The multiple sclerosis control group consisted of treatment-naive patients whose relapsing-remitting disease, which was either stable or active, fulfilled revised McDonald criteria. Purification of the CD8+ and CD4+ T cells relied on negative isolation, and TEMRA cells underwent FACS enrichment. RNA in amounts of roughly 0.5 to 1 ug was reverse transcribed with random hexamers. The authors amplified TCR beta CDR3 across 54 Vbeta and 13 Jbeta using immunoSEQ multiplex PCR. TCRdb ran MiXCR on the immunoSEQ multiplex PCR reads and lists one entry per CDR3 protein. The data contain about 76,000 distinct CDR3 sequences, roughly 91% of them singletons. The junction had 4 bases not matched to a gene; V was cut back by 0 bases and J by 3 bases. Germline V gene data show CDR1 as SGHNT and CDR2 as YYREEE (reference sequence). The length of the CDR3 is 15 residues.

The sequence came from a human donor with multiple sclerosis. The sequenced material came from CD8+ T cells from PBMCs. This chain joins TRBV5-4 and TRBJ2-3; TRBD2 agrees at 7 bases. CDR3 protein: CASSLDAGETDTQYF. CDR3 in DNA: TGTGCCAGCAGCTTGGATGCGGGGGAAACAGATACGCAGTATTTT.